This entry features one T cell receptor beta chain sequence. In germline, CDR1 is DFQATT, CDR2 SNEGSKA (reference sequence). This CDR3 has 13 residues. V was trimmed by 3 bases and J by 2 bases, leaving 10 bases between them. Seattle patient enrollment occurred during active infection, with longitudinal follow-up thereafter. As originally analysed: Amplification with reference gene primers provided the estimates of nucleated cell counts. Sequencing was performed with immunoSEQ multiplex PCR; in TCRdb, only in-frame clones are kept and a portion is missing. V and J calls and clone size are those listed in that table; D and trimming were worked out from the DNA. The data contain some 150,000 clones, 84% of them seen just once; the ten biggest clones take up approximately 15%. The sample comes from a study of blood T cell repertoires in COVID-19. Study-wide context: Acute and convalescent COVID-19 specimens originated in the United States, Italy and Spain. Sample material is recorded as cDNA or gDNA derived from T cells, B-cell-depleted T cells, or PBMCs.

The chain is built from TRBV20-1 and TRBJ1-1, with D uncertain. The specimen sequenced was peripheral blood. This clonotype was sampled from a woman aged 70-85 years with COVID-19, enrolled during active disease. The CDR3, as DNA: TGCAGTGCTAGTGGACTAAGAAACACTGAAGCTTTCTTT. Translation: CSASGLRNTEAFF.